This T cell receptor beta chain derives from a study of T cell changes during pregnancy in multiple sclerosis (dated by TCRdb to between 2018 and 2021). The study in broad terms: Changes in the T cell repertoire over the course of pregnancy were examined in this study in women with multiple sclerosis.

V ends up 0 bases short and J 7 bases short, with an unmatched junction base count of 9. Including cysteine and phenylalanine, the CDR3 has 15 amino acids. The retained sequence is limited to the CDR3, 45 bases, with the frame set at the first base. The CDR1 and CDR2 encoded by the germline V gene are SGHRS and YFSETQ. About this clone itself: The specificity of this receptor is unknown. One base away there is no much larger clone; base qualities are not given.

The library relied on the immunoSEQ multiplex PCR assay. What TCRdb holds here is the immuneACCESS table cut down to in-frame rearrangements. Part of the clones is not present; checked against another copy, under half of the missing clones reflect an unresolved V gene, and the others are unexplained. The sample table lists over 25,000 clones, approximately 91% of them with a count of one. Together, the top ten hold around 7% of the sample. The chain links TRBV5-1 with TRBJ1-2; the junction holds 7 bases that match TRBD1. The TCR was taken from a female donor with multiple sclerosis, enrolled in a pregnancy study. The sample here was CD8+ T cells from peripheral blood mononuclear cells, taken after pregnancy. The CDR3 protein is CASSLDLQGLGGYTF. The sequence in DNA is TGCGCCAGCAGCTTGGATCTACAGGGGTTGGGTGGCTACACCTTC. Reference TRBV5-1 and TRBJ1-2 genes cover what lies past the CDR3, so the full variable domain is KAGVTQTPRYLIKTRGQQVTLSCSPISGHRSVSWYQQTPGQGLQFLFEYFSETQRNKGNFPGRFSGRQFSNSRSEMNVSTLELGDSALYLCASSLDLQGLGGYTFGSGTRLTVV.